This passage covers 13 T cell receptor beta chains from one sample sequenced in a study of cytomegalovirus exposure and HLA in healthy donors. It was with 60 Vbeta and 13 Jbeta primers that the PCR ran. Method: immunoSEQ multiplex PCR; TCRdb's copy keeps in-frame clones and lacks some. This table has 170,000 or so clones, 84% appearing once. The specimen sequenced was PBMCs. These receptors were taken from a boy between 2 and 10 years old in good health and CMV-seronegative.

This sequence joins TRBV19 and TRBJ1-4; D gene uncertain. The V gene's germline CDR1 is LNHDA and CDR2 SQIVND (reference sequence). Trimming left V 4 bases short and J 4 bases short, with 10 bases between. The CDR3 totals 14 residues. CDR3 sequence reads: CASSKPPGNEKLFF. The CDR3 nucleotides read TGTGCCAGTAGTAAGCCCCCCGGTAATGAAAAACTGTTTTTT.

This clone was detected only once. This sequence joins TRBV13 and TRBJ2-6; D is ambiguous. The CDR3 covers 15 residues. V lost 3 bases, J lost 2 bases, and 8 bases lay in between. CDR1 is PRHDT, CDR2 FYEKMQ, per germline (reference sequence). CDR3 DNA: TGTGCCAGCAGCTTCCCATCCACTGGGGCCAACGTCCTGACTTTC. Translated, it gives CASSFPSTGANVLTF.

The chain employs TRBV28 and TRBJ2-7; TRBD1 aligns across 9 bases. CDR1 and CDR2 (germline): MDHEN, SYDVKM. The CDR3 is made up of 14 amino acids. Unmatched junction bases numbered 11, after V lost 7 bases and J lost 7 bases. CDR3 DNA: TGTGCCAGCAAGCCGGGACAGGGAAGGGGGGAGCAGTACTTC. This sequence encodes CASKPGQGRGEQYF.

V gene TRBV29-1 combines with J gene TRBJ2-5; 12 bases are a match to TRBD2. There are 16 residues in the CDR3. Germline V lookup: CDR1 SQVTM, CDR2 ANQGSEA. V shed 2 bases, J shed 2 bases, and the junction held 6 bases outside the gene matches. The CDR3 DNA is TGCAGCGTTGAATGGCTAGCGGGAGGGCCTCAAGAGACCCAGTACTTC. Protein sequence: CSVEWLAGGPQETQYF.

The chain joins TRBV18 to TRBJ1-1; D is ambiguous. This CDR3 contains 13 residues. Trimming pared 5 bases from V and 4 bases from J, leaving 11 bases between. Per the germline V gene, CDR1 is KGHSH and CDR2 is LQKENI. The CDR3 coding sequence is TGTGCCAGCTCATCGGGTCCAAGCACTGAAGCTTTCTTT. Protein: CASSSGPSTEAFF.

The chain couples TRBV5-1 to TRBJ1-1; D is unclear. Germline assignment: CDR1 SGHRS and CDR2 YFSETQ. The CDR3 covers 15 residues. V was shortened by 3 bases and J by 1 base, with 13 bases between the two germline ends. The CDR3 coding sequence is TGCGCCAGCAGCTCCCGACGGGGAGGGAACACTGAAGCTTTCTTT. Translated, it gives CASSSRRGGNTEAFF.

V and J are TRBV20-1 and TRBJ1-2; D call uncertain. The CDR3 has 11 residues. Trimming took 4 bases from V and 9 from J, leaving 12 bases between them. Germline assignment: CDR1 DFQATT and CDR2 SNEGSKA (reference sequence). The CDR3 protein is CSAIDGECYTF. The DNA of the CDR3 is TGCAGTGCTATAGACGGGGAATGCTACACCTTC.

This chain uses TRBV27 with TRBJ2-1; D might be TRBD2 (5 bases). The germline V gene encodes CDR1 MNHEY and CDR2 SMNVEV (reference sequence). The CDR3 runs to 14 residues. V lost 4 bases and J 3 bases, leaving 10 bases between the germline ends. The CDR3 protein is CASSSGSYYNEQFF. CDR3 DNA: TGTGCCAGCAGTTCGGGATCTTACTACAATGAGCAGTTCTTC.

The rearrangement uses TRBV11-3 and TRBJ2-5, with TRBD2 identical over 13 bases. There are 15 residues in the CDR3. Unmatched junction bases numbered 3, after V lost 4 bases and J lost 4 bases. Looked up from germline, CDR1 is SGHNT and CDR2 is YENEEA. The CDR3 DNA reads as TGTGCCAGCAGCTCCGGACTAGCGGGAGTAGAGACCCAGTACTTC. As protein: CASSSGLAGVETQYF.

V gene TRBV20-1 combines with J gene TRBJ2-7; the D is unclear. Germline values: CDR1 DFQATT, CDR2 SNEGSKA (reference sequence). Trimming shortened V by 6 bases and J by 2 bases, and 8 bases separated the two germline ends. The CDR3 spans 11 residues. This CDR3 reads CSAADTYEQYF. DNA of the CDR3: TGCAGTGCCGCAGACACCTACGAGCAGTACTTC.

This clone was found a few times. This chain connects TRBV6-5 to TRBJ1-5, with D possibly TRBD1 on 6 matching bases. This CDR3 contains 13 residues. Germline CDR1 reads MNHEY; CDR2 reads SVGAGI. With 5 bases removed from V and 5 bases from J, the gap between germline ends came to 10 bases. CDR3 region: CASSRRQDQPQHF. CDR3 coding DNA: TGTGCCAGCAGTAGAAGACAGGATCAGCCCCAGCATTTT.

V and J are TRBV7-8 and TRBJ2-1; possible D gene TRBD2, 6 bases. Per germline, CDR1 SGHVS and CDR2 FQNEAQ. The CDR3 extends over 15 amino acids. The V gene lost 5 bases and the J gene lost 4 bases, with 15 bases spanning the gap. CDR3 loop: CASSAPGLAYNEQFF. The DNA for the CDR3 is TGTGCCAGCAGCGCCCCGGGACTCGCATACAATGAGCAGTTCTTC.

The chain is built from TRBV6-1 and TRBJ2-3; 11 nucleotides align to TRBD2. The germline gives CDR1 MNHNS, CDR2 SASEGT. V trimming: 4 bases; J trimming: 4 bases; junction bases outside the gene matches: 1. This CDR3 comprises 14 residues. The CDR3 DNA is TGTGCCAGCAGTGGACTAGCGGGACCAGATACGCAGTATTTT. It specifies CASSGLAGPDTQYF.